These 5 T cell receptor beta chains were sequenced from one sample in a study of memory CD4+ T cells and cytomegalovirus serostatus (dated by TCRdb to the late 2010s). The library was produced with the immunoSEQ multiplex PCR assay. The source is immuneACCESS, and TCRdb retained only in-frame sequences with V and J called. Part of the clones is not carried over; for the studies checked, unresolved V genes explain less than half of this, and the remainder is unexplained. The sample table records 50,000 to 60,000 clones; around 83% of these occur just once. Roughly 2% of the sample rests with the top ten. A FACSAria II was used to sort memory CD4+ T cells, defined as single viable CD3+CD4+CD8-CD45RO+ cells. Specimen: memory CD4+ T cells from blood. The receptor set was obtained from an adult in good health and CMV-seropositive.

The genes are TRBV9 and TRBJ1-5; 7 bases line up with TRBD1. Germline assignment: CDR1 SGDLS and CDR2 YYNGEE. The CDR3 is 15 amino acids. The V and J ends lost 3 bases and 1 base, in that order; junction bases with no gene match: 4. The CDR3 reads CASSATGHSNQPQHF. DNA of the CDR3: TGTGCCAGCAGCGCGACAGGGCACAGCAATCAGCCCCAGCATTTT.

This clone appeared once. This sequence joins TRBV28 and TRBJ2-3, with D possibly being TRBD2 (5 bases). Trimming pared 3 bases from V and 0 bases from J, leaving 7 bases between. Germline-derived CDR1 and CDR2 are MDHEN and SYDVKM. The CDR3 has 14 residues. CDR3 residues: CASSFERSTDTQYF. As DNA, the CDR3 is TGTGCCAGCAGTTTTGAGCGGAGCACAGATACGCAGTATTTT.

The CDR3 region has the DNA TGTGCCAGCAGAGACGGGGGGAGAGGAAACACCATATATTTT. Translated: CASRDGGRGNTIYF. The V gene is TRBV25-1, the J gene TRBJ1-3, with D perhaps TRBD1 (5 bases). The germline CDR1 and CDR2 sequences are MGHDK and SYGVNS. The V end lost 6 bases, the J end lost 4 bases, and 13 bases lay between the germline ends. The CDR3 is 14 residues long.

V gene TRBV5-6 combines with J gene TRBJ2-1; 9 bases agree with TRBD2. V lost 4 bases to trimming and J lost 0 bases; unmatched junction nucleotides: 2. The CDR3 has 15 amino acids. Looked up from germline, CDR1 is SGHDT and CDR2 is YYEEEE. CDR3 amino acids: CASSRLAASYNEQFF. Here the CDR3 DNA reads TGTGCCAGCAGCAGACTAGCGGCCTCCTACAATGAGCAGTTCTTC.

The chain joins TRBV6-6 to TRBJ1-2; 7 bases match TRBD1. V dropped 2 bases and J dropped 2; count of bases not matched to a gene: 2. Germline V gene lookup returns CDR1 MNHNY and CDR2 SVGAGI (reference sequence). There are 14 residues in the CDR3. The CDR3 is CASSYRQGNYGYTF. CDR3 coding DNA: TGTGCCAGCAGTTACAGACAGGGCAACTATGGCTACACCTTC.